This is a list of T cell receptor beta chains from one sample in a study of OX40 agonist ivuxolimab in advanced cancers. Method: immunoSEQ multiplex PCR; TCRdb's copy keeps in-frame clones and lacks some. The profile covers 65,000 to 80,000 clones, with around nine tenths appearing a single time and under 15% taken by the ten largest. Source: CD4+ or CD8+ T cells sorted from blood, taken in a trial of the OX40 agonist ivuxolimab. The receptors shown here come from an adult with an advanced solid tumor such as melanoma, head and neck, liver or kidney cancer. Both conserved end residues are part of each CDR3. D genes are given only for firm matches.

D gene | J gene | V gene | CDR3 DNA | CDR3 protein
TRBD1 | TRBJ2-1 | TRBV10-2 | TGCGCCAGCAGTGATGGTGACAGGGTTTACTCTAATGAGCAGTTCTTC | CASSDGDRVYSNEQFF
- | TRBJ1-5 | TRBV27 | TGTGCCAGCAGCCTAACAGGGCCCGATCAGCCCCAGCATTTT | CASSLTGPDQPQHF
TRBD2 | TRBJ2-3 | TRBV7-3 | TGTGCCAGCAGCCCAAACGGGGGGGACACAGATACGCAGTATTTT | CASSPNGGDTDTQYF
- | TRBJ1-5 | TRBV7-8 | TGTGCCAGCAGCTTTCCCAGGGGCAATCAGCCCCAGCATTTT | CASSFPRGNQPQHF
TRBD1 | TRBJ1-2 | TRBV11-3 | TGTGCCAGCAGCTTAGAAGGGGGCCGGGGCTACACCTTC | CASSLEGGRGYTF
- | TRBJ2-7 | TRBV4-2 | TGTGCCAGCAGCCAAGATCAGGACGCGGCGTCCTACGAGCAGTACTTC | CASSQDQDAASYEQYF
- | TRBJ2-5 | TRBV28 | TGTGCCAGCAGTTTAACGAGAGAGACCCAGTACTTC | CASSLTRETQYF
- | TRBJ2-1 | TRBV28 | TGTGCCAGCAGTTTGGGGCTAAATGAGCAGTTCTTC | CASSLGLNEQFF
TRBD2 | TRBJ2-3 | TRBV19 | TGTGCCAGTTGGGGACTAGATCGTTCAGATACGCAGTATTTT | CASWGLDRSDTQYF
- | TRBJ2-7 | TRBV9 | TGTGCCAGCAGCGCGGACCCCTCCGTATCCTACGAGCAGTACTTC | CASSADPSVSYEQYF
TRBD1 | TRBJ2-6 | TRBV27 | TGTGCCAGCAGTCCCGAAGGACAGGGGCCTAGCTCTGGGGCCAACGTCCTGACTTTC | CASSPEGQGPSSGANVLTF